A single sample gave rise to the 25 T cell receptor beta chains below, sequenced in a study of T cell responses to AZD1222 COVID-19 vaccine. Generated by immunoSEQ multiplex PCR, the TCRdb table keeps only in-frame clones and is missing some. This sample has about 53,000 clones, with approximately 88% found just once. The sample here was peripheral blood, taken on day 0 of AZD1222 vaccination. These receptors were obtained from an adult in good health.

This chain uses TRBV9 with TRBJ1-3, with a weak D call TRBD1 (5 bases). Germline V gene data show CDR1 as SGDLS and CDR2 as YYNGEE. Trimming left V 3 bases short and J 0 bases short, with 10 bases between. CDR3 length: 15 residues. CDR3 DNA: TGTGCCAGCAGCGCCCGCGGGGGCTCTGGAAACACCATATATTTT. This sequence encodes CASSARGGSGNTIYF. Complete variable domain (other parts from reference TRBV9 and TRBJ1-3): DSGVTQTPKHLITATGQRVTLRCSPRSGDLSVYWYQQSLDQGLQFLIQYYNGEERAKGNILERFSAQQFPDLHSELNLSSLELGDSALYFCASSARGGSGNTIYFGEGSWLTVV.

The gene calls are TRBV5-6 and TRBJ2-2; D tentatively fits TRBD1 or TRBD2 (5 bases each). Trimming took 0 bases from V and 11 from J, leaving 11 bases between them. The CDR3 loop spans 13 amino acids. The V gene's germline CDR1 is SGHDT and CDR2 YYEEEE. CDR3 residues: CASSLVGRDELFF. DNA for the CDR3: TGTGCCAGCAGCTTGGTGGGCCGGGACGAGCTGTTTTTT. Full variable domain (remainder filled in from reference TRBV5-6 and TRBJ2-2): DAGVTQSPTHLIKTRGQQVTLRCSPKSGHDTVSWYQQALGQGPQFIFQYYEEEERQRGNFPDRFSGHQFPNYSSELNVNALLLGDSALYLCASSLVGRDELFFGEGSRLTVL.

A single count supports this clone. V is TRBV5-1 and J is TRBJ2-5; 11 positions match TRBD2. The germline V gene encodes CDR1 SGHRS and CDR2 YFSETQ. V dropped 4 bases and J dropped 6; count of bases not matched to a gene: 5. The CDR3 totals 14 residues. The CDR3 nucleotides read TGCGCCAGCAGCCCGACTAGCGGGAAGAAGACCCAGTACTTC. Translating gives CASSPTSGKKTQYF.

The chain is built from TRBV4-3 and TRBJ1-1; D is unresolved. This CDR3 region has 13 residues. The V end lost 0 bases, the J end lost 3 bases, and 5 bases lay between the germline ends. CDR1 and CDR2 (germline): LGHNA, YSLEER. The CDR3 DNA reads TGCGCCAGCAGCCAAGATCAATACACTGAAGCTTTCTTT. Translated, it gives CASSQDQYTEAFF.

This chain joins TRBV7-2 and TRBJ2-3; D is perhaps TRBD2 (5 bases). CDR3 length equals 15 residues. V lost 5 bases to trimming and J lost 3 bases, with 15 bases between them. Germline values: CDR1 SGHTA, CDR2 FQGNSA. The CDR3 is CASSAGLPGTDTQYF. CDR3 bases: TGTGCCAGCAGCGCCGGACTTCCCGGGACAGATACGCAGTATTTT.

The chain joins TRBV7-8 to TRBJ2-2, with 8 positions matching TRBD2. V lost 5 bases, J lost 1 base, and 3 bases stayed unmatched. The CDR3 covers 15 residues. Germline CDR1 SGHVS, CDR2 FQNEAQ. The DNA of the CDR3 is TGTGCCAGCAGCCCAGCGGGAGTGAACACCGGGGAGCTGTTTTTT. It is translated as CASSPAGVNTGELFF.

This chain links TRBV7-9 with TRBJ2-3, with a weak D call TRBD2 (7 bases). This CDR3 spans 13 amino acids. Trimming removed 3 bases from V and 5 bases from J, with 9 bases in between. Germline V CDR1 and CDR2: SEHNR, FQNEAQ (reference sequence). CDR3 DNA: TGTGCCAGCAGCTTGGGGGGGCAAGATACGCAGTATTTT. Encoded protein: CASSLGGQDTQYF.

The CDR3 loop is CASLTLFGGELFF. CDR3 coding DNA: TGTGCCAGCTTGACGCTTTTCGGGGGGGAGCTGTTTTTT. The chain uses TRBV6-1 and TRBJ2-2; D gene unclear. CDR3 length: 13 residues. Germline V lookup: CDR1 MNHNS, CDR2 SASEGT. With 8 bases removed from V and 8 bases from J, the gap between germline ends came to 15 bases.

This clone was counted once. V gene TRBV19 combines with J gene TRBJ2-1; D is perhaps TRBD1 (5 bases). V lost 6 bases and J 0 bases, leaving 9 bases between the germline ends. CDR1 LNHDA and CDR2 SQIVND come from the germline V gene (reference sequence). The CDR3 sequence is 14 residues long. The CDR3 protein is CASRRQTSYNEQFF. CDR3 coding DNA: TGTGCCAGTAGGAGACAGACCTCCTACAATGAGCAGTTCTTC. Supplemented by reference TRBV19 and TRBJ2-1, the full variable domain reads DGGITQSPKYLFRKEGQNVTLSCEQNLNHDAMYWYRQDPGQGLRLIYYSQIVNDFQKGDIAEGYSVSREKKESFPLTVTSAQKNPTAFYLCASRRQTSYNEQFFGPGTRLTVL.

This rearrangement joins TRBV25-1 to TRBJ1-2, with a tentative D call TRBD1 (5 bases). V lost 4 bases, J lost 7 bases, and 10 bases lay in between. Germline V gives CDR1 MGHDK, CDR2 SYGVNS. The CDR3 has 12 amino acids. The CDR3 sequence is CASSVGGSGYTF. CDR3 DNA: TGTGCCAGCAGTGTGGGGGGTAGTGGCTACACCTTC.

The chain is built from TRBV6-2 or TRBV6-3 and TRBJ2-5; no firm D call. The CDR3 extends over 15 amino acids. The germline V gene encodes CDR1 MNHEY and CDR2 SVGEGT. V lost 2 bases to trimming and J lost 0 bases, with 10 bases between them. CDR3 nucleotides: TGTGCCAGCAGTTACCTTCAGGCGTACCAAGAGACCCAGTACTTC. Translated, it gives CASSYLQAYQETQYF.

This chain connects TRBV6-2 or TRBV6-3 to TRBJ1-1; TRBD1 might be the D (5 bases). The germline V and J ends were trimmed by 5 bases and 1 base, with 14 bases remaining between them. CDR1 and CDR2 from the germline V gene are MNHEY and SVGEGT. CDR3 size: 15 residues. CDR3 sequence (DNA): TGTGCCAGCAGTCCCTGGGGCCGGCAGAACACTGAAGCTTTCTTT. Its protein is CASSPWGRQNTEAFF.

V usage is TRBV6-5 and J usage is TRBJ2-1; D is possibly TRBD1 or TRBD2 (6 bases each). Germline loops: CDR1 MNHEY, CDR2 SVGAGI. CDR3 length equals 14 residues. With 6 bases removed from V and 6 bases from J, the gap between germline ends came to 15 bases. CDR3 in amino acids: CASRPSGASNEQFF. The CDR3 nucleotides read TGTGCCAGCAGACCCTCGGGGGCGAGCAATGAGCAGTTCTTC.

This chain links TRBV18 with TRBJ1-1; D not resolved. Trimming removed 6 bases from V and 1 base from J, with 12 bases in between. Germline CDR1 reads KGHSH; CDR2 reads LQKENI. The CDR3 consists of 14 residues. This CDR3 is CASSASPWNTEAFF. For the CDR3, the DNA is TGTGCCAGCTCCGCGAGTCCATGGAACACTGAAGCTTTCTTT.

The chain combines TRBV20-1 with TRBJ1-5; D is undetermined. The germline V gene encodes CDR1 DFQATT and CDR2 SNEGSKA (reference sequence). The CDR3 sequence is 13 residues long. V lost 3 bases and J lost 3, with 9 bases in between. CDR3 bases: TGCAGTGCTAGTGAAGTACACAATCAGCCCCAGCATTTT. Protein sequence: CSASEVHNQPQHF.

The chain links TRBV11-3 to TRBJ1-5; a possible D gene is TRBD1 (5 bases). The CDR3 loop spans 15 amino acids. Germline values: CDR1 SGHNT, CDR2 YENEEA. V shed 0 bases and J shed 6 bases, with 12 bases lying between them. Here the CDR3 reads CASSLDSGGGQPQHF. CDR3 DNA: TGTGCCAGCAGCTTAGATTCGGGGGGTGGTCAGCCCCAGCATTTT.

The rearrangement joins TRBV27 to TRBJ1-2; D is possibly TRBD1 (6 bases). The CDR3 extends over 13 amino acids. Trimming shortened V by 3 bases and J by 5 bases, and 10 bases separated the two germline ends. Germline CDR1 reads MNHEY; CDR2 reads SMNVEV (reference sequence). CDR3 amino acids: CASSLTGLYGYTF. The CDR3, as DNA: TGTGCCAGCAGTTTGACAGGACTTTATGGCTACACCTTC.

V is TRBV7-9 and J is TRBJ2-5; D possibly uses TRBD1 or TRBD2 (5 bases each). V gave up 3 bases and J gave up 4 bases, with 15 bases separating them. Germline V gene sequence: CDR1 SEHNR, CDR2 FQNEAQ (reference sequence). This CDR3 has 15 amino acids. The CDR3 loop reads CASSFPGAAIETQYF. The DNA for the CDR3 is TGTGCCAGCAGCTTTCCCGGGGCAGCAATAGAGACCCAGTACTTC. The full variable domain, in which reference TRBV7-9 and TRBJ2-5 provide the parts outside the CDR3, is DTGVSQNPRHKITKRGQNVTFRCDPISEHNRLYWYRQTLGQGPEFLTYFQNEAQLEKSRLLSDRFSAERPKGSFSTLEIQRTEQGDSAMYLCASSFPGAAIETQYFGPGTRLLVL.

The chain recombines TRBV25-1 with TRBJ1-2; the D is unclear. The CDR3 has 12 amino acids. The germline V gene encodes CDR1 MGHDK and CDR2 SYGVNS. V dropped 6 bases and J dropped 0 bases, with 5 bases sitting between them. CDR3 amino acids: CASRGANYGYTF. The CDR3 DNA follows: TGTGCCAGCAGAGGCGCTAACTATGGCTACACCTTC.

This chain uses TRBV30 with TRBJ1-6; possibly TRBD1 for D (6 bases). CDR1 GTSNPN and CDR2 SVGIG come from the germline V gene (reference sequence). The CDR3 consists of 16 residues. Deletions cut 2 bases from V and 8 bases from J, with 19 bases between. The CDR3 coding sequence is TGTGCCTGGAGTCCTAACTCGGGGGCGGGGCATTCACCCCTCCACTTT. It yields the protein CAWSPNSGAGHSPLHF.

This clone appeared once. The V gene is TRBV25-1, the J gene TRBJ1-2; no firm D call. V lost 5 bases to trimming and J lost 10 bases, with 20 bases between them. Looked up from germline, CDR1 is MGHDK and CDR2 is SYGVNS. The CDR3 contains 14 residues. The CDR3 protein is CASSKPGVLVDYTF. CDR3 sequence (DNA): TGTGCCAGCAGTAAACCGGGCGTCCTCGTCGACTACACCTTC.

The chain combines TRBV6-2 or TRBV6-3 with TRBJ1-1; D is undetermined. The V end was cut by 4 bases, the J end by 1 base, with 4 bases between. Germline CDR1 reads MNHEY; CDR2 reads SVGEGT. The CDR3 extends over 12 amino acids. CDR3 loop: CASSWGNTEAFF. The DNA of the CDR3 is TGTGCCAGCAGTTGGGGGAACACTGAAGCTTTCTTT.

This clone is a singleton in its sample. V is TRBV30 and J is TRBJ2-2, with D uncertain. Germline CDR1 is GTSNPN and CDR2 is SVGIG (reference sequence). The CDR3 contains 14 residues. V was pared by 1 base and J by 0 bases, with 6 bases between. In DNA, the CDR3 is TGTGCCTGGAGTGGGCTATCGAACACCGGGGAGCTGTTTTTT. Its protein product is CAWSGLSNTGELFF.

This clone was observed a handful of times. The chain uses TRBV4-1 and TRBJ2-7, with D possibly being TRBD2 (6 bases). Germline lookup yields CDR1 MGHRA and CDR2 YSYEKL. The CDR3 is 15 residues long. Trimming pared 4 bases from V and 0 bases from J, leaving 13 bases between. The CDR3 reads CASSPRGGSSYEQYF. CDR3 coding DNA: TGCGCCAGCAGCCCCCGAGGAGGGAGCTCCTACGAGCAGTACTTC.

This clone was counted only a few times. The J gene is TRBJ1-6, the V gene TRBV4-2; TRBD1 matches at 8 bases. Germline loops: CDR1 LGHNA, CDR2 YNFKEQ. V was pared by 0 bases and J by 11 bases, with 6 bases of the junction left unmatched. This CDR3 spans 15 amino acids. The CDR3 sequence: CASSQEVAGGTPLHF. For the CDR3, the DNA is TGTGCCAGCAGCCAAGAAGTGGCAGGGGGCACACCCCTCCACTTT.